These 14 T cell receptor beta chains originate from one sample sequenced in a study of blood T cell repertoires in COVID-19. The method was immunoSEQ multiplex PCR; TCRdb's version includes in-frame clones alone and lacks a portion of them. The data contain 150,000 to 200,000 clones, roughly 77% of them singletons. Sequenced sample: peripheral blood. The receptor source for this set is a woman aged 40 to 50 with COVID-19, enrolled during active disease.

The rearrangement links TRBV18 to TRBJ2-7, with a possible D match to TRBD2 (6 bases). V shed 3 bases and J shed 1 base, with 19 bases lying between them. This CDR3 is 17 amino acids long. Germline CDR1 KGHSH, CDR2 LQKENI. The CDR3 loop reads CASSPMPSGRGSYEQYF. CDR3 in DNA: TGTGCCAGCTCACCGATGCCCTCCGGGAGAGGGTCCTACGAGCAGTACTTC.

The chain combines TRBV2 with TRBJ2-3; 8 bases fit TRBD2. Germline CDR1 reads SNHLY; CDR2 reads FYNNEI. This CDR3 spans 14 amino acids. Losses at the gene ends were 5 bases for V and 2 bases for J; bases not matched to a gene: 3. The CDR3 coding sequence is TGTGCCAGCAGTTTAGCGGGGTACACAGATACGCAGTATTTT. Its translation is CASSLAGYTDTQYF. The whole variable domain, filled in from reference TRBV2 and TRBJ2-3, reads EPEVTQTPSHQVTQMGQEVILRCVPISNHLYFYWYRQILGQKVEFLVSFYNNEISEKSEIFDDQFSVERPDGSNFTLKIRSTKLEDSAMYFCASSLAGYTDTQYFGPGTRLTVL.

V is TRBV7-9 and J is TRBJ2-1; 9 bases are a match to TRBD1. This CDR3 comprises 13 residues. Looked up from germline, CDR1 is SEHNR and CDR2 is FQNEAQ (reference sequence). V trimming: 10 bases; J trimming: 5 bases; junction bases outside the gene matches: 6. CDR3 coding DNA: TGTGCCACCCACAGGGGGCTGAACAATGAGCAGTTCTTC. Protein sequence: CATHRGLNNEQFF. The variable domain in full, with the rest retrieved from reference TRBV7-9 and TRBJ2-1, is DTGVSQNPRHKITKRGQNVTFRCDPISEHNRLYWYRQTLGQGPEFLTYFQNEAQLEKSRLLSDRFSAERPKGSFSTLEIQRTEQGDSAMYLCATHRGLNNEQFFGPGTRLTVL.

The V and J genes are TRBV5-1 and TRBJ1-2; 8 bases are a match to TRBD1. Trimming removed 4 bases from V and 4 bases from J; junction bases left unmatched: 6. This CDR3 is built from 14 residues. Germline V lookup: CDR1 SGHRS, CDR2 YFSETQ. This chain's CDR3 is CASSPDRASYGYTF. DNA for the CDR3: TGCGCCAGCAGCCCGGACAGGGCATCCTATGGCTACACCTTC.

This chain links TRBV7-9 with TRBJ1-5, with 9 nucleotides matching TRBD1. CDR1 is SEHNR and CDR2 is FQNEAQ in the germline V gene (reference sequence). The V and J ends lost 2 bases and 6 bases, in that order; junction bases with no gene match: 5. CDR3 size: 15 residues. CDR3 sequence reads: CASSLTGGQGQPQHF. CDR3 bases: TGTGCCAGCAGCTTAACAGGGGGCCAGGGTCAGCCCCAGCATTTT.

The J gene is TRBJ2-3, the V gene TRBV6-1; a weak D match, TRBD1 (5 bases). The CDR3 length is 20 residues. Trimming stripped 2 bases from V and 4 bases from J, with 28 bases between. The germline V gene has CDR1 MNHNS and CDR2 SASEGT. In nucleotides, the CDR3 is TGTGCCAGCAGTGAACCGATGGTGGGGCTAGGATCGCCTACCGCAGATACGCAGTATTTT. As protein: CASSEPMVGLGSPTADTQYF.

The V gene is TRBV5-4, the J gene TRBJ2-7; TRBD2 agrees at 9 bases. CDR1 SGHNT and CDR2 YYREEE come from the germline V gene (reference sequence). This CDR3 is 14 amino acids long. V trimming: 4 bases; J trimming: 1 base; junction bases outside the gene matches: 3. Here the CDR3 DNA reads TGTGCCAGCAGCCTGAGCGGGAGGTCCTACGAGCAGTACTTC. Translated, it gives CASSLSGRSYEQYF.

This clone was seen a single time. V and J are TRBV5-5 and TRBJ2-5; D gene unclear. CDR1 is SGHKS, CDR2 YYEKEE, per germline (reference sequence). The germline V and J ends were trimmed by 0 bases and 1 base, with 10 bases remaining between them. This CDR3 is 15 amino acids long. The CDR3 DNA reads TGTGCCAGCAGCTTGGGTCAGGCCGTCCAAGAGACCCAGTACTTC. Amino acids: CASSLGQAVQETQYF.

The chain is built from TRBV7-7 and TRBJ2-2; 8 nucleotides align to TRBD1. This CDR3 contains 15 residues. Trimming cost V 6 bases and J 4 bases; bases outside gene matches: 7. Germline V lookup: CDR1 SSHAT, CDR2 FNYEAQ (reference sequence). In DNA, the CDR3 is TGTGCCAGCAGTCAGGACAGGGTGGGCACCGGGGAGCTGTTTTTT. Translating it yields CASSQDRVGTGELFF.

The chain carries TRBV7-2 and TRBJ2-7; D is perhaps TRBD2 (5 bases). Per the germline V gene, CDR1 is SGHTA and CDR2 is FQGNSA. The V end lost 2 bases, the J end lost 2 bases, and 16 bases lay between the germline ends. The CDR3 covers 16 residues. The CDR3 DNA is TGTGCCAGCAGCTTATCATGGGATAGCGTGACCTACGAGCAGTACTTC. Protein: CASSLSWDSVTYEQYF. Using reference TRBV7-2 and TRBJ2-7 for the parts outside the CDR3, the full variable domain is GAGVSQSPSNKVTEKGKDVELRCDPISGHTALYWYRQSLGQGLEFLIYFQGNSAPDKSGLPSDRFSAERTGGSVSTLTIQRTQQEDSAVYLCASSLSWDSVTYEQYFGPGTRLTVT.

The CDR3 DNA follows: TGTGCCAGCTCAACAGGGAGACAAGAGACCCAGTACTTC. Residues: CASSTGRQETQYF. The rearrangement links TRBV11-3 to TRBJ2-5; D may be TRBD1 (6 bases). V shed 8 bases and J shed 2 bases, with 12 bases lying between them. The germline V gene has CDR1 SGHNT and CDR2 YENEEA. This CDR3 has 13 amino acids.

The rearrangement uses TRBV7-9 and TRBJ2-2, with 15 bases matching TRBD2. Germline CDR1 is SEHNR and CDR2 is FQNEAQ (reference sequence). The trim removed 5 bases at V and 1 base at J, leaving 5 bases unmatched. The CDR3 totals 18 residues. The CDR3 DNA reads TGTGCCAGCAGCCGCGGACTAGCGGGGGGGCAGAACACCGGGGAGCTGTTTTTT. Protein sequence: CASSRGLAGGQNTGELFF.

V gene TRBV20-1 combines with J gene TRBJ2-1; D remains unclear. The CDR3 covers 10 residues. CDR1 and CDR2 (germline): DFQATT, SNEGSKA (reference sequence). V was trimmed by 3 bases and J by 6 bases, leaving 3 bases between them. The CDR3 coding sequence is TGCAGTGCTAGCATCAATGAGCAGTTCTTC. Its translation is CSASINEQFF.

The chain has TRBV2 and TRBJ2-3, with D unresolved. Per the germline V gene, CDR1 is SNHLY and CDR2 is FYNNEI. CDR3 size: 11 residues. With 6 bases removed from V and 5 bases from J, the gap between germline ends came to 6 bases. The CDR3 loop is CASRALDTQYF. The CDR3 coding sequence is TGTGCCAGCAGGGCCCTAGATACGCAGTATTTT.